This T cell receptor beta chain comes out of a study of T cell responses to AZD1222 COVID-19 vaccine. Findings and limits, study-wide: Scientists sampled the repertoires only once the peak T cell response had passed. Clonal diversity was possibly underestimated, and white British individuals and females predominated among donors. Targets within unmutated variant regions were reportedly found for nearly half of spike-specific TCRs. Elevations in Spike-specific TCR breadth and depth followed administration of two AZD1222 doses.

This clone was seen only once. Antigen: not known. Generated by immunoSEQ multiplex PCR, the TCRdb table keeps only in-frame clones and is missing some. The sample records around 270,000 clones, about 94% being singletons. The V and J ends lost 3 bases and 4 bases respectively, with 15 bases between them. The CDR3 loop spans 15 amino acids. CDR1 MGHDK and CDR2 SYGVNS come from the germline V gene. The receptor comes from an adult who received the AZD1222 COVID-19 vaccine. The chain links TRBV25-1 to TRBJ1-1; a weak D match, TRBD1 (6 bases). The material was peripheral blood, obtained 28 days after the second AZD1222 dose. CDR3 residues: CASSDLGGGPTEAFF. In DNA, the CDR3 is TGTGCCAGCAGTGATCTGGGGGGGGGCCCCACTGAAGCTTTCTTT.